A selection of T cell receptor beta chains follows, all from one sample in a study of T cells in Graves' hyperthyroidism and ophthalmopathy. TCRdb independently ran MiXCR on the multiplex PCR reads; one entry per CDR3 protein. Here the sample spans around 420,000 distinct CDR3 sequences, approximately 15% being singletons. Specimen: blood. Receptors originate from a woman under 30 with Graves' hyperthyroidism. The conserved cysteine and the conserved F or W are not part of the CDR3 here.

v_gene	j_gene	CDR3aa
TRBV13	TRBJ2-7	ASSGTTSENSYEQY
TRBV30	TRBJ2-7	AWSPLLAGSSYEQY
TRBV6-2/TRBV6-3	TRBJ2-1	ASSYLAGEYNEQF
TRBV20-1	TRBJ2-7	SARTGEPYEQY
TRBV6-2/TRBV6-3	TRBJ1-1	ASSVPGQRSNTEAF
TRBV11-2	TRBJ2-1	ASVKGTNENKQF
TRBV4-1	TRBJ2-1	ASSQEGLLYNEQF
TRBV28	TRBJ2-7	ASSSLGQERYEQY
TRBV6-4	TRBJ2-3	ASSERDTDTQY
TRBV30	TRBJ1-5	AWSGGAGRNQPQH
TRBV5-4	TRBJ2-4	ASSLGVSGAKNIQY
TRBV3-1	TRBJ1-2	ASSQTGGGYT
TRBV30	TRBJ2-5	AWSVRAGLAGQETQY
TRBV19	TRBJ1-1	ASSSAIMNTEAF
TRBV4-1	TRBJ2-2	ASSHDWTMNTGELF
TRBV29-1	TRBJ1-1	SGHEGITEAF
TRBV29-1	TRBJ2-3	SVVWLAGGTDTQY
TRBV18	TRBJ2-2	ASSPLNSHTGELF
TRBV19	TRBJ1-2	ASTTSRASQGYGYT
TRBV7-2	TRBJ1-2	ASSLAQGNDYGYT
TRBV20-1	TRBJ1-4	SARQINEKLF
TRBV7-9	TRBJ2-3	ASSFPGTSGRGYSDTQY
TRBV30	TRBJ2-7	AWSTPGLAGARDEQY
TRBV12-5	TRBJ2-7	ASGLHLYEQY
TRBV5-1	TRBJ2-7	ASSSLPWTSGRFYEQY
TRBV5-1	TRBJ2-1	ASSVTSGRSSYNEQF
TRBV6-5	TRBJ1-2	ASSFGSDYDYT
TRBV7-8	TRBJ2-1	ASSHTGGLETQF
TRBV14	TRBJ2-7	ASSPPGTGVYEQY
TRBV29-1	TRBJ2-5	SVEFPGQEETQY
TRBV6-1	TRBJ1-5	ASSEVTGDRPQH
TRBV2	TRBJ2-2	ASSFEREVGGELF
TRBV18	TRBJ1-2	ASSPPDRENGYT
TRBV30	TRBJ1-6	AWEGQSYNSPLH
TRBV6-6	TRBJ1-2	ASSYSQGSIYGYT
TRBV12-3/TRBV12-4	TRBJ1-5	ASSLVGEQPQH
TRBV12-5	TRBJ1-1	ASGLGGNTEAS
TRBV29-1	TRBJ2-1	SVDFSEAYNEQF
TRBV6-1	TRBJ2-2	ASSMRLAVGFGELF
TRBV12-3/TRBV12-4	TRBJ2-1	ASRARDRAHNEQF
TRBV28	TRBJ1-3	ASRLAGTGPGNTIY
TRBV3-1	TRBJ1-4	ASSPGVSREKLF
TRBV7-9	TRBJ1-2	ASSSSPGLGYYGYT
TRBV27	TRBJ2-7	ASSLTPGGEQY
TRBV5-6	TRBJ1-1	ASSLGVQNTEAF
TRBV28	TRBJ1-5	ASISTGGGNQPQH
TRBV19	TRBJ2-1	ASSISGSSYNEQF
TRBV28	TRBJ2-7	ASSHLLARTGAHEQY